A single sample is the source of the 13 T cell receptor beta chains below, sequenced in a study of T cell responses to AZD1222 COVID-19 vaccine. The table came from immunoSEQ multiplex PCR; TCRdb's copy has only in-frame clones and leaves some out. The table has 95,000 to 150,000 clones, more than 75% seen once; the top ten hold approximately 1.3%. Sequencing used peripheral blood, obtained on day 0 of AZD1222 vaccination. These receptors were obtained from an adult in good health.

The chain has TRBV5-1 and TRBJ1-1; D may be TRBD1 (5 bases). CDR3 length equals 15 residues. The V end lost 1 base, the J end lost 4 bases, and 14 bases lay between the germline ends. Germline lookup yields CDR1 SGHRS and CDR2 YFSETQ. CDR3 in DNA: TGCGCCAGCAGCTTGTGGGGCTTCGGAGGCACTGAAGCTTTCTTT. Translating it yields CASSLWGFGGTEAFF.

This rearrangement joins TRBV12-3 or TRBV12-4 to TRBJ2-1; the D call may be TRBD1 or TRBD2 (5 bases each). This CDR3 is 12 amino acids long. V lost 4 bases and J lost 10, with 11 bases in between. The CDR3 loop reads CASSSKRGEQFF. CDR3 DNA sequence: TGTGCCAGCAGTTCGAAGAGGGGAGAGCAGTTCTTC.

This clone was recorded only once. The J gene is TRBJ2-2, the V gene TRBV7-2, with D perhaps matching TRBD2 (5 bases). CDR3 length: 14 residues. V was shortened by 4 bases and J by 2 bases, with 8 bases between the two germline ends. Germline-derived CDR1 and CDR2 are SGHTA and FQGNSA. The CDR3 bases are TGTGCCAGCAGCTCCGGGGTTAACACCGGGGAGCTGTTTTTT. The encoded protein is CASSSGVNTGELFF.

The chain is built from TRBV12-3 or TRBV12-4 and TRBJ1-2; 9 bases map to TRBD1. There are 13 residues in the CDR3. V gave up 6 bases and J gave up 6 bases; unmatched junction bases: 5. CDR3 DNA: TGTGCCAGCAGCCCCACAGGGGGCGATGGCTACACCTTC. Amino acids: CASSPTGGDGYTF.

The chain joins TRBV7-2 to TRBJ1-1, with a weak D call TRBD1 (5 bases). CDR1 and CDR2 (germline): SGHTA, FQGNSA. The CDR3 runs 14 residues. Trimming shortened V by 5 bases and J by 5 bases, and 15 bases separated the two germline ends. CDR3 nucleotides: TGTGCCAGCAGCCCCCATCCCCAGGGAACTGAAGCTTTCTTT. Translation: CASSPHPQGTEAFF.

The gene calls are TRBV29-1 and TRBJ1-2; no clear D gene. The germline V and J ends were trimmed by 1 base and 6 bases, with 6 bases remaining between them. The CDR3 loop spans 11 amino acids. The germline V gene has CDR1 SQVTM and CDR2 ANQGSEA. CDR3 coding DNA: TGCAGCGTTGAAGTCTCGGATGGCTACACCTTC. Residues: CSVEVSDGYTF. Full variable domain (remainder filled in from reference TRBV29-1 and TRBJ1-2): SAVISQKPSRDICQRGTSLTIQCQVDSQVTMMFWYRQQPGQSLTLIATANQGSEATYESGFVIDKFPISRPNLTFSTLTVSNMSPEDSSIYLCSVEVSDGYTFGSGTRLTVV.

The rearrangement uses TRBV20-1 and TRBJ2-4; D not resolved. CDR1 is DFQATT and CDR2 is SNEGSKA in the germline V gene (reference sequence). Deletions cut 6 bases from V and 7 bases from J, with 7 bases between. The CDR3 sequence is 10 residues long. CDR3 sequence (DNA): TGCAGTGCATTCTACAACATTCAGTACTTC. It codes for CSAFYNIQYF.

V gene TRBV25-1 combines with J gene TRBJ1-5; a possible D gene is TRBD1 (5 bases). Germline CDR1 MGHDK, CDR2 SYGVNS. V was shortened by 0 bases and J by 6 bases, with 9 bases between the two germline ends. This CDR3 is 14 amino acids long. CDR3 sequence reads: CASSEYGGVQPQHF. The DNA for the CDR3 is TGTGCCAGCAGTGAATACGGGGGGGTTCAGCCCCAGCATTTT.

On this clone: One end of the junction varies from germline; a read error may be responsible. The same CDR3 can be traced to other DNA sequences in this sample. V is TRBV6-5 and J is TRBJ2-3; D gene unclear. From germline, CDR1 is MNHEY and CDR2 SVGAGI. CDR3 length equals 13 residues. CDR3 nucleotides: TGTGCTAGCAGCTCGACACCTAAGGATACGCAGTATTTT. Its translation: CASSSTPKDTQYF.

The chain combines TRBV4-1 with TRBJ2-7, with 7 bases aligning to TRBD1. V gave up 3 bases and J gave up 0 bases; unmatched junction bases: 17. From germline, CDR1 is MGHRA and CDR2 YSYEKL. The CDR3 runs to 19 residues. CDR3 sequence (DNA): TGCGCCAGCAGCCAGGCTGGGACAGCGCAACGAGCTAGCTCCTACGAGCAGTACTTC. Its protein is CASSQAGTAQRASSYEQYF.

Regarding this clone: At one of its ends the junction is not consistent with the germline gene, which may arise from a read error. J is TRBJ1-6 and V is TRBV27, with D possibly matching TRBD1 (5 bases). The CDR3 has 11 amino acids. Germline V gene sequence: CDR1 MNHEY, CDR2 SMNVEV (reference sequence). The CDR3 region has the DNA TGTGCCACTCGTGAGATGGGCAGGGTATGGTTT. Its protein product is CATREMGRVWF.

This chain's CDR3 is CASSVEGRQETQYF. CDR3 bases: TGTGCCAGCAGCGTAGAAGGGCGCCAAGAGACCCAGTACTTC. The chain combines TRBV9 with TRBJ2-5; D is unresolved. This CDR3 has 14 residues. Trimming took 0 bases from V and 1 from J, leaving 7 bases between them. The V gene's germline CDR1 is SGDLS and CDR2 YYNGEE.

CDR3 in DNA: TGCGCCAGCAGCTTGGGTCCGGGGAACCAAGAGACCCAGTACTTC. Its translation: CASSLGPGNQETQYF. The rearrangement links TRBV5-1 to TRBJ2-5, with D perhaps matching TRBD2 (5 bases). V was shortened by 0 bases and J by 0 bases, with 9 bases between the two germline ends. The CDR3 loop spans 15 amino acids. Germline V gene sequence: CDR1 SGHRS, CDR2 YFSETQ.